The entry below gives a single T cell receptor (beta chain) sequence along with its context. This record comes from a study of control samples from healthy donors and cancer patients. The CDR3 totals 15 residues. The V gene lost 5 bases and the J gene lost 4 bases, with 17 bases spanning the gap. Looked up from germline, CDR1 is MNHEY and CDR2 is SMNVEV (reference sequence). Sequencing was performed with immunoSEQ multiplex PCR; in TCRdb, only in-frame clones are kept and a portion is missing. Here the sample spans 130,000 or so clones, nearly 90% being singletons. This sequence was found in a man aged 45-60 years with head and neck cancer. The chain couples TRBV27 to TRBJ1-2; a weak D match, TRBD1 (5 bases). Sequencing input: PBMCs. CDR3 amino acids: CASSPPGRASYGYTF. For the CDR3, the DNA is TGTGCCAGCAGTCCACCGGGACGGGCTTCCTATGGCTACACCTTC.